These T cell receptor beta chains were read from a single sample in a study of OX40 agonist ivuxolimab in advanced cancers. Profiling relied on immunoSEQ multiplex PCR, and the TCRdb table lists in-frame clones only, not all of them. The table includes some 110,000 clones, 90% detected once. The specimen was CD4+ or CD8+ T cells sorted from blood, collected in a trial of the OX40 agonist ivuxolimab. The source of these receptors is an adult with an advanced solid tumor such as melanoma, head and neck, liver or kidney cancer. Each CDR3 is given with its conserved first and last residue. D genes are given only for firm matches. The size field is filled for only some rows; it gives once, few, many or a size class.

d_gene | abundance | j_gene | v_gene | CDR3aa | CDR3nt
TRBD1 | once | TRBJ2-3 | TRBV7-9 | CASSTRGPRTDTQYF | TGTGCCAGCAGCACCAGGGGGCCTCGCACAGATACGCAGTATTTT
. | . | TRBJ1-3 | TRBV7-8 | CASSLGIRNTIYF | TGTGCCAGCAGCTTAGGCATCCGAAACACCATATATTTT
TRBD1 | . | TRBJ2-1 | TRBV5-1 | CASSSPTGNEQFF | TGCGCCAGCAGCTCCCCGACAGGGAATGAGCAGTTCTTC
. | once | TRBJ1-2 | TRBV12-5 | CASGGQGSYTF | TGTGCTAGTGGTGGCCAGGGCAGCTACACCTTC
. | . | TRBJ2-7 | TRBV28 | CASLRQDPYEQYF | TGTGCCAGCCTTAGACAGGATCCCTACGAGCAGTACTTC
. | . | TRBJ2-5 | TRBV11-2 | CASSPLGTGPQETQYF | TGTGCCAGCAGCCCTCTTGGGACCGGGCCCCAAGAGACCCAGTACTTC
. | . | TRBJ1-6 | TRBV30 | CAWSRGLGSSYNSPLHF | TGTGCCTGGAGCCGGGGACTGGGAAGCTCCTATAATTCACCCCTCCACTTT
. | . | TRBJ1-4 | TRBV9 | CASSPLGQSLFF | TGTGCCAGCAGCCCCCTAGGACAGTCACTGTTTTTT
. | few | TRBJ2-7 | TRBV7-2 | CASSLGGDPYEQYF | TGTGCCAGCAGCTTAGGGGGGGACCCCTACGAGCAGTACTTC
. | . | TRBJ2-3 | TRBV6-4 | CASSAQGSDTQYF | TGTGCCAGCAGTGCCCAGGGGTCAGATACGCAGTATTTT
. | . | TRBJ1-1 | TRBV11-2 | CASSTREVGEAFF | TGTGCCAGCAGCACCAGGGAAGTCGGAGAAGCTTTCTTT
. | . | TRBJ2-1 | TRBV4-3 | CASSQSGFYNEQFF | TGCGCCAGCAGCCAATCGGGATTTTACAATGAGCAGTTCTTC
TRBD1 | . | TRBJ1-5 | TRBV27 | CASSSSWTGGNQPQHF | TGTGCCAGCAGTTCTTCCTGGACAGGTGGCAATCAGCCCCAGCATTTT
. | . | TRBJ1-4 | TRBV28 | CASSLSPWGNEKLFF | TGTGCCAGCAGTTTATCCCCTTGGGGTAATGAAAAACTGTTTTTT
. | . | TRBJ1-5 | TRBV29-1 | CSVGTANQPQHF | TGCAGCGTTGGTACAGCCAATCAGCCCCAGCATTTT
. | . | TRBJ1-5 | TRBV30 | CAWSDSPGLGQPQHF | TGTGCCTGGAGTGATTCCCCCGGGTTGGGTCAGCCCCAGCATTTT
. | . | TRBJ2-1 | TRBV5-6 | CASSRRLATHEQFF | TGTGCCAGCAGCCGTCGACTGGCTACCCATGAGCAGTTCTTC
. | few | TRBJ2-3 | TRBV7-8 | CASKKRGTDTQYF | TGTGCCAGCAAGAAGAGGGGTACAGATACGCAGTATTTT
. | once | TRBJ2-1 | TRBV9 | CASSVSTAGRIEQFF | TGTGCCAGCAGCGTTTCAACAGCCGGTCGGATTGAGCAGTTCTTC
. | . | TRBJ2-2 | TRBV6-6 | CASSIASGELFF | TGTGCCAGCAGCATAGCCTCCGGGGAGCTGTTTTTT
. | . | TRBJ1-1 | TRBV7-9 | CASSLGQMNTEAFF | TGTGCCAGCAGCTTAGGACAGATGAACACTGAAGCTTTCTTT
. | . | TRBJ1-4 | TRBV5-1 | CASSVRDGDEKLFF | TGCGCCAGCAGCGTCCGGGACGGGGATGAAAAACTGTTTTTT
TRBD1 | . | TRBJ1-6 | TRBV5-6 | CASSDRGLYNSPLHF | TGTGCCAGCAGCGACAGGGGCCTGTATAATTCACCCCTCCACTTT